These 21 T cell receptor beta chains came from one sample sequenced in a study of T cells after yellow fever vaccination (dated by TCRdb to the late 2010s). This sample's treatment or condition label indicates: live attenuated yellow fever vaccine strain. The library was generated by 5' RACE. The sequencer was an Illumina HiSeq 2500. TCRdb handled the public reads itself, with Q25 trimming in fastp and clone calling in MiXCR, and kept productive beta chains. When rows share a CDR3 protein, they turn into one entry using the most common DNA and genes. The sample table shows 550,000 or so distinct CDR3 sequences, and around 21% are seen once. The biggest ten clones account for more than 13% of the sample. The sample here was PBMCs, taken 15 days after the yellow fever booster vaccination. These receptors were taken from a man in his thirties or forties who received the YFV17D yellow fever vaccine.

This clonotype was observed a few times. The V call is TRBV7-6, the J call TRBJ2-1; D ambiguous. Germline V CDR1 and CDR2: SGHVS, FNYEAQ. Trimming removed 4 bases from V and 1 base from J, with 8 bases in between. The CDR3 covers 14 residues. In DNA form, the CDR3 reads TGTGCCAGCAGCTGGGATTTATCCTACAATGAGCAGTTCTTC. Protein: CASSWDLSYNEQFF.

This clonotype came up a few times. V is TRBV7-2 and J is TRBJ2-5, with TRBD2 identical over 10 bases. Germline V lookup: CDR1 SGHTA, CDR2 FQGNSA. CDR3 size: 16 residues. The trim removed 3 bases at V and 2 bases at J, leaving 6 bases unmatched. CDR3 in amino acids: CASSFQPAGGQETQYF. The CDR3 DNA reads as TGTGCCAGCAGCTTTCAGCCAGCGGGAGGGCAAGAGACCCAGTACTTC.

This clonotype was detected only a few times. The gene calls are TRBV9 and TRBJ1-3; D is uncertain. Germline V gene lookup returns CDR1 SGDLS and CDR2 YYNGEE. The CDR3 runs to 14 residues. Trimming removed 3 bases from V and 0 bases from J, with 7 bases in between. Here the CDR3 reads CASSGVYSGNTIYF. The CDR3 nucleotides are TGTGCCAGCAGCGGAGTATACTCTGGAAACACCATATATTTT. The entire variable domain, with the rest obtained from reference TRBV9 and TRBJ1-3, is as follows: DSGVTQTPKHLITATGQRVTLRCSPRSGDLSVYWYQQSLDQGLQFLIQYYNGEERAKGNILERFSAQQFPDLHSELNLSSLELGDSALYFCASSGVYSGNTIYFGEGSWLTVV.

The V gene is TRBV6-1, the J gene TRBJ2-7; unclear D gene. Germline CDR1 MNHNS, CDR2 SASEGT. The CDR3 totals 16 residues. V lost 5 bases and J lost 4, with 21 bases in between. The CDR3, as DNA: TGTGCCAGCAGTCTCGGTCGGTCGAGGCCCCCTTACGAGCAGTACTTC. As protein: CASSLGRSRPPYEQYF.

This clonotype occurred a few times. The CDR3 DNA reads as TGTGCCAGCAGCTTACTCGATGGGACAGGTCTCTCTGGGGCCAACGTCCTGACTTTC. Protein product: CASSLLDGTGLSGANVLTF. The V gene is TRBV7-6, the J gene TRBJ2-6; 8 nucleotides match TRBD1. V gave up 2 bases and J gave up 0 bases; unmatched junction bases: 9. The CDR3 length is 19 residues. The germline V gene encodes CDR1 SGHVS and CDR2 FNYEAQ.

This sequence joins TRBV20-1 and TRBJ2-3; the match to TRBD2 covers 7 bases. Germline V gene data show CDR1 as DFQATT and CDR2 as SNEGSKA (reference sequence). V dropped 3 bases and J dropped 1; count of bases not matched to a gene: 4. The CDR3 runs 14 residues. CDR3 sequence: CSASGAGGTDTQYF. CDR3 in DNA: TGCAGTGCTAGTGGTGCGGGAGGCACAGATACGCAGTATTTT.

V and J are TRBV5-1 and TRBJ2-1; TRBD1 aligns across 7 bases. The CDR3 runs to 14 residues. With 7 bases clipped from V and 5 bases from J, the junction kept 9 bases outside the gene matches. Germline lookup yields CDR1 SGHRS and CDR2 YFSETQ. CDR3 in amino acids: CASLRDSTNNEQFF. CDR3 in DNA: TGCGCCAGCCTGAGGGACAGCACCAACAATGAGCAGTTCTTC.

This clonotype showed up just a few times. The chain has TRBV7-8 and TRBJ2-1; TRBD2 aligns across 7 bases. Germline CDR1 SGHVS, CDR2 FQNEAQ. CDR3 length: 15 residues. J was trimmed by 7 bases and V by 6 bases; bases with no gene match: 12. The CDR3 region is CASSREASGKNEQFF. The CDR3 DNA follows: TGTGCCAGCAGTAGGGAGGCTAGCGGCAAAAATGAGCAGTTCTTC.

The V call is TRBV20-1, the J call TRBJ2-1, with 7 nucleotides matching TRBD1. J was trimmed by 5 bases and V by 3 bases; bases with no gene match: 7. Germline V gene lookup returns CDR1 DFQATT and CDR2 SNEGSKA (reference sequence). The CDR3 contains 14 residues. CDR3 region: CSARNRGAHNEQFF. For the CDR3, the DNA is TGCAGTGCTAGGAACAGGGGAGCGCACAATGAGCAGTTCTTC.

This chain uses TRBV12-3 or TRBV12-4 with TRBJ2-5; no clear D gene. The CDR3 runs to 13 residues. Trimming took off 3 bases at V and 2 bases at J, with 7 bases between the two ends. CDR3 region: CASSFHPQETQYF. CDR3 coding DNA: TGTGCCAGCAGTTTCCACCCACAAGAGACCCAGTACTTC.

This clonotype showed up just a few times. The chain joins TRBV12-3 or TRBV12-4 to TRBJ2-1, with 8 bases fitting TRBD2. V lost 5 bases, J lost 4 bases, and 7 bases stayed unmatched. CDR3 length: 15 amino acids. In nucleotides, the CDR3 is TGTGCCAGCAGTACCGCGGGACTAGTATACAATGAGCAGTTCTTC. Translation gives CASSTAGLVYNEQFF.

V and J are TRBV7-2 and TRBJ2-2; TRBD2 matches at 9 bases. Germline trimming cut 1 base from V and 7 bases from J; bases unmatched to any gene: 7. The CDR3 runs 16 residues. From germline, CDR1 is SGHTA and CDR2 FQGNSA. The CDR3 reads CASSLDGVAGVGELFF. The CDR3 DNA sequence: TGTGCCAGCAGCTTAGACGGTGTAGCGGGAGTCGGGGAGCTGTTTTTT.

This clonotype was picked up one time. This CDR3 is CASRPRGQLDEQYF. In nucleotides, the CDR3 is TGTGCCAGCAGACCCCGAGGGCAGCTAGACGAGCAGTACTTC. This chain connects TRBV12-3 or TRBV12-4 to TRBJ2-7; possibly TRBD2 for D (5 bases). V dropped 6 bases and J dropped 5 bases, with 17 bases sitting between them. This CDR3 is 14 amino acids long.

The CDR3, as DNA: TGTGCCAGCAGTTTCCGGTGGACAGGGGCCATGAACACTGAAGCTTTCTTT. Translation: CASSFRWTGAMNTEAFF. The chain links TRBV6-5 to TRBJ1-1; 9 bases match TRBD1. The V gene end was trimmed by 4 bases and the J gene end by 0 bases; junction bases not matched to a gene: 9. Germline CDR1 and CDR2: MNHEY and SVGAGI. CDR3 length: 17 residues.

This clonotype was observed a few times. The rearrangement links TRBV7-2 to TRBJ2-1; 8 bases are a match to TRBD1. The CDR3 totals 15 residues. V shed 3 bases and J 6 bases; nucleotides not matched to a gene: 7. Germline loops: CDR1 SGHTA, CDR2 FQGNSA. For the CDR3, the DNA is TGTGCCAGCAGCTTTAGGACAGGGCGGGGCAATGAGCAGTTCTTC. Translating gives CASSFRTGRGNEQFF.

In this sample, this clonotype turned up a few times. The gene calls are TRBV3-1 and TRBJ2-5, with no clear D. Trimming stripped 1 base from V and 2 bases from J, with 8 bases between. Germline V gene lookup returns CDR1 LGHDT and CDR2 YNNKEL (reference sequence). This CDR3 is built from 14 residues. The CDR3 protein is CASSQGTTQETQYF. The CDR3 DNA sequence: TGTGCCAGCAGCCAAGGGACGACTCAAGAGACCCAGTACTTC.

The V call is TRBV6-1, the J call TRBJ2-6; TRBD2 matches 7 bases. Germline CDR1 is MNHNS and CDR2 is SASEGT. The V segment lost 8 bases and the J segment 1 base; nucleotides outside the gene matches: 2. The CDR3 length is 14 residues. CDR3 residues: CASQRGSGANVLTF. DNA for the CDR3: TGTGCCAGCCAGCGGGGTTCTGGGGCCAACGTCCTGACTTTC.

In its sample, this clonotype was seen a few times. In nucleotides, the CDR3 is TGTGCCAGCAGTTACTCAAAATCCGGAAACCAAGAGACCCAGTACTTC. Protein sequence: CASSYSKSGNQETQYF. The chain is built from TRBV6-2 or TRBV6-3 and TRBJ2-5, with unresolved D. Germline-derived CDR1 and CDR2 are MNHEY and SVGEGT. The CDR3 length is 16 residues. Between the trimmed V and J ends, which lost 0 bases and 0 bases, there was a span of 11 bases.

This clonotype was detected only a few times. The gene calls are TRBV4-3 and TRBJ2-3, with 9 bases that match TRBD2. The V gene end was trimmed by 1 base and the J gene end by 4 bases; junction bases not matched to a gene: 3. This CDR3 is built from 15 residues. Germline CDR1 and CDR2: LGHNA and YSLEER. CDR3 region: CASSQVAGVSDTQYF. The CDR3 DNA follows: TGCGCCAGCAGCCAAGTAGCGGGAGTTTCAGATACGCAGTATTTT.

This clonotype came up many times. DNA for the CDR3: TGCGCCAGCAGCCAAGTAGGGCCAGACACCGGGGAGCTGTTTTTT. Its translation is CASSQVGPDTGELFF. The gene calls are TRBV4-3 and TRBJ2-2; D gene uncertain. From germline, CDR1 is LGHNA and CDR2 YSLEER. This CDR3 is built from 15 residues. The ends were cut back, 1 base at V and 3 bases at J, with 9 bases in the middle.

This clonotype appeared once. This chain's CDR3 is CASRQGPYGYTF. CDR3 bases: TGTGCCAGCAGACAGGGCCCTTATGGCTACACCTTC. The V call is TRBV27, the J call TRBJ1-2; a possible D gene is TRBD1 (6 bases). Germline V gene data show CDR1 as MNHEY and CDR2 as SMNVEV (reference sequence). This CDR3 is 12 amino acids long. The V end was cut by 6 bases, the J end by 5 bases, with 10 bases between.